The 27 T cell receptor beta chains given below trace back to one sample, sequenced in a study of cytomegalovirus exposure and HLA in healthy donors. The PCR had 60 Vbeta and 13 Jbeta primers. Repertoires were generated with immunoSEQ multiplex PCR, while TCRdb's copy carries only in-frame clones and drops some. The sample carries 150,000 to 200,000 clones, nearly 80% recorded once. The source material was PBMCs. These receptors originate from a woman in her forties or fifties in good health and CMV-seropositive.

Here the CDR3 reads CASSPDRGGGRYDEQYF. The CDR3 DNA sequence: TGTGCCAGCAGCCCCGACAGGGGAGGAGGGAGATACGACGAGCAGTACTTC. The chain carries TRBV7-2 and TRBJ2-7; 8 bases match TRBD1. Trimming removed 5 bases from V and 5 bases from J; junction bases left unmatched: 17. Germline V gene data show CDR1 as SGHTA and CDR2 as FQGNSA. The length of the CDR3 is 17 residues.

This chain links TRBV7-9 with TRBJ2-7; 7 bases are a match to TRBD2. The CDR3 has 15 amino acids. V lost 1 base to trimming and J lost 0 bases; unmatched junction nucleotides: 3. Per the germline V gene, CDR1 is SEHNR and CDR2 is FQNEAQ (reference sequence). The CDR3 region is CASSLERGPSYEQYF. CDR3 in DNA: TGTGCCAGCAGCTTAGAGCGGGGCCCCTCCTACGAGCAGTACTTC.

A word on this clone: The junction differs from germline at one of its ends, possibly a read error. This chain joins TRBV6-4 and TRBJ1-1, with 9 positions matching TRBD1. Germline V gene data show CDR1 as MRHNA and CDR2 as SNTAGT. The CDR3 extends over 21 amino acids. DNA for the CDR3: TGTGCCAGCACTGACCAGACGGACCGGGACAGGGCCAGAGTTACTTTCCCTGAAGCTTTCTTT. Translating gives CASTDQTDRDRARVTFPEAFF.

This clone was seen only a few times. The rearrangement uses TRBV19 and TRBJ1-1, with D maybe TRBD1 (6 bases). Per germline, CDR1 LNHDA and CDR2 SQIVND (reference sequence). V lost 7 bases, J lost 5 bases, and 20 bases lay in between. The CDR3 is 15 amino acids. CDR3 protein: CASIIPGGRGTEAFF. The CDR3 bases are TGTGCCAGTATCATACCCGGGGGGCGTGGGACTGAAGCTTTCTTT.

V and J are TRBV19 and TRBJ2-1; D is possibly TRBD1 (6 bases). The CDR3 is made up of 12 amino acids. Germline V gene data show CDR1 as LNHDA and CDR2 as SQIVND (reference sequence). V lost 4 bases and J lost 9, with 10 bases in between. The DNA for the CDR3 is TGTGCCAGTAGTACCACAGGGCTTGAGCAGTTCTTC. It codes for CASSTTGLEQFF. Complete variable domain (other parts from reference TRBV19 and TRBJ2-1): DGGITQSPKYLFRKEGQNVTLSCEQNLNHDAMYWYRQDPGQGLRLIYYSQIVNDFQKGDIAEGYSVSREKKESFPLTVTSAQKNPTAFYLCASSTTGLEQFFGPGTRLTVL.

The genes are TRBV6-6 and TRBJ1-3; TRBD1 matches at 7 bases. Germline lookup yields CDR1 MNHNY and CDR2 SVGAGI (reference sequence). The CDR3 length is 15 residues. V dropped 2 bases and J dropped 1; count of bases not matched to a gene: 2. The CDR3 sequence is CASSYGTASGNTIYF. DNA for the CDR3: TGTGCCAGCAGTTACGGGACAGCTTCTGGAAACACCATATATTTT.

The rearrangement links TRBV28 to TRBJ1-6; D possibly corresponds to TRBD1 (6 bases). The CDR3 covers 15 residues. Germline-derived CDR1 and CDR2 are MDHEN and SYDVKM. V gave up 5 bases and J gave up 0 bases, with 8 bases separating them. CDR3: CASSTGSSYNSPLHF. CDR3 nucleotides: TGTGCCAGCAGTACAGGGAGCTCCTATAATTCACCCCTCCACTTT. The whole variable domain, remainder taken from reference TRBV28 and TRBJ1-6, is DVKVTQSSRYLVKRTGEKVFLECVQDMDHENMFWYRQDPGLGLRLIYFSYDVKMKEKGDIPEGYSVSREKKERFSLILESASTNQTSMYLCASSTGSSYNSPLHFGNGTRLTVT.

The V call is TRBV6-1, the J call TRBJ1-5; D not certain. V was pared by 2 bases and J by 7 bases, with 15 bases between. The CDR3 consists of 15 residues. Germline V CDR1 and CDR2: MNHNS, SASEGT. CDR3: CASSETLPEIQPQHF. The CDR3 DNA is TGTGCCAGCAGTGAAACTCTCCCCGAGATACAGCCCCAGCATTTT.

This clone was counted only a few times. The V and J genes are TRBV5-4 and TRBJ2-5; unclear D gene. Trimming cost V 1 base and J 2 bases, with 6 bases left between them. The CDR3 is 13 amino acids. In germline, CDR1 is SGHNT, CDR2 YYREEE (reference sequence). CDR3 nucleotide sequence: TGTGCCAGCAGCTTGCACAGTCAAGAGACCCAGTACTTC. Encoded protein: CASSLHSQETQYF.

The gene calls are TRBV27 and TRBJ2-4, with D possibly being TRBD2 (6 bases). The CDR3 has 16 residues. Per germline, CDR1 MNHEY and CDR2 SMNVEV (reference sequence). V was cut by 5 bases and J by 1 base, with 15 bases left in between. Written as DNA, the CDR3 is TGTGCCAGCAGTACCCGGGACTCGAGCGCCAAAAACATTCAGTACTTC. Translation gives CASSTRDSSAKNIQYF.

The chain is built from TRBV28 and TRBJ1-2; D is possibly TRBD1 (6 bases). Germline V CDR1 and CDR2: MDHEN, SYDVKM. Trimming removed 11 bases from V and 6 bases from J, with 22 bases in between. This CDR3 has 14 amino acids. CDR3 sequence: CAGESGDQPNGYTF. CDR3 nucleotides: TGTGCCGGGGAGTCAGGGGATCAACCTAATGGCTACACCTTC.

The chain couples TRBV27 to TRBJ2-3; TRBD2 matches at 11 bases. The germline V gene encodes CDR1 MNHEY and CDR2 SMNVEV (reference sequence). The CDR3 is 15 amino acids. V trimming: 2 bases; J trimming: 6 bases; junction bases outside the gene matches: 4. The CDR3, as DNA: TGTGCCAGCAGTTTAGTAGCGGGGGGGTGGGATACGCAGTATTTT. The encoded protein is CASSLVAGGWDTQYF.

The rearrangement links TRBV7-2 to TRBJ2-7, with D maybe TRBD1 (6 bases). This CDR3 has 14 amino acids. The germline gives CDR1 SGHTA, CDR2 FQGNSA. Trimming shortened V by 4 bases and J by 3 bases, and 13 bases separated the two germline ends. CDR3 residues: CASSWKGQNYEQYF. The CDR3 nucleotides read TGTGCCAGCAGCTGGAAAGGACAGAACTACGAGCAGTACTTC.

CDR3 sequence (DNA): TGTGCCAGTAGCCGCGGACAGGGGGGAAACACCATATATTTT. This sequence encodes CASSRGQGGNTIYF. The V and J genes are TRBV19 and TRBJ1-3; 9 bases line up with TRBD1. After removal of 6 bases from V and 4 bases from J, the junction contained 4 bases not matched to a gene. Germline V gene lookup returns CDR1 LNHDA and CDR2 SQIVND (reference sequence). The CDR3 sequence is 14 residues long.

This chain joins TRBV25-1 and TRBJ1-1; 8 bases are a match to TRBD1. J lost 4 bases, V lost 3 bases, and 10 bases had no gene match. This CDR3 is 16 amino acids long. Germline V lookup: CDR1 MGHDK, CDR2 SYGVNS. The CDR3 loop reads CASSETLGQGLTEAFF. CDR3 bases: TGTGCCAGCAGTGAGACTTTAGGACAGGGACTCACTGAAGCTTTCTTT. Based on the CDR3 plus reference TRBV25-1 and TRBJ1-1, the full variable domain is EADIYQTPRYLVIGTGKKITLECSQTMGHDKMYWYQQDPGMELHLIHYSYGVNSTEKGDLSSESTVSRIRTEHFPLTLESARPSHTSQYLCASSETLGQGLTEAFFGQGTRLTVV.

This clone occurred many times. This sequence joins TRBV4-2 and TRBJ2-7; 13 bases are a match to TRBD2. Losses at the gene ends were 4 bases for V and 5 bases for J; bases not matched to a gene: 2. Germline V gene sequence: CDR1 LGHNA, CDR2 YNFKEQ. This CDR3 spans 14 amino acids. The CDR3 spells CASSPGLAGNEQYF. The CDR3 coding sequence is TGTGCCAGCAGCCCGGGACTAGCGGGAAACGAGCAGTACTTC.

The chain has TRBV10-1 and TRBJ1-1; D may be TRBD1 (5 bases). Germline V gives CDR1 WNHNN, CDR2 SYGVQD (reference sequence). With 3 bases removed from V and 11 bases from J, the gap between germline ends came to 13 bases. The CDR3 is 12 residues long. This chain's CDR3 is CASSDQGSGAFF. CDR3 nucleotide sequence: TGCGCCAGCAGTGACCAGGGAAGTGGGGCTTTCTTT.

The V call is TRBV27, the J call TRBJ2-2, with 15 bases lining up with TRBD2. The junction had 10 bases not matched to a gene; V was cut back by 6 bases and J by 5 bases. CDR3 length equals 18 residues. Germline V lookup: CDR1 MNHEY, CDR2 SMNVEV (reference sequence). CDR3 amino acids: CASSHRTSGRASTGELFF. The CDR3 DNA sequence: TGTGCCAGCAGCCACCGGACTAGCGGGAGGGCCTCGACCGGGGAGCTGTTTTTT.

The rearrangement links TRBV5-5 to TRBJ2-1; unclear D gene. Germline assignment: CDR1 SGHKS and CDR2 YYEKEE (reference sequence). The CDR3 extends over 12 amino acids. The V gene lost 4 bases and the J gene lost 6 bases, with 8 bases spanning the gap. CDR3 amino acids: CASSLPFNEQFF. Written as DNA, the CDR3 is TGTGCCAGCAGCCTACCCTTCAATGAGCAGTTCTTC. Full variable domain (outside the CDR3, taken from reference TRBV5-5 and TRBJ2-1): DAGVTQSPTHLIKTRGQQVTLRCSPISGHKSVSWYQQVLGQGPQFIFQYYEKEERGRGNFPDRFSARQFPNYSSELNVNALLLGDSALYLCASSLPFNEQFFGPGTRLTVL.

The chain employs TRBV5-1 and TRBJ2-1; D not resolved. The CDR3 is 14 residues long. Germline V CDR1 and CDR2: SGHRS, YFSETQ. V shed 0 bases and J shed 7 bases, with 11 bases lying between them. In DNA form, the CDR3 reads TGCGCCAGCAGCTTGGATTATGGGCTGAATGAGCAGTTCTTC. Protein sequence: CASSLDYGLNEQFF.

The rearrangement joins TRBV9 to TRBJ1-3; D gene uncertain. Germline V CDR1 and CDR2: SGDLS, YYNGEE. The CDR3 has 15 amino acids. The germline V and J ends were trimmed by 0 bases and 0 bases, with 7 bases remaining between them. CDR3 residues: CASSVEQLSGNTIYF. CDR3 nucleotides: TGTGCCAGCAGCGTAGAACAGCTCTCTGGAAACACCATATATTTT.

The rearrangement uses TRBV19 and TRBJ2-4; weak D call: TRBD1 (5 bases). The CDR3 runs 16 residues. Germline V lookup: CDR1 LNHDA, CDR2 SQIVND (reference sequence). V was cut by 0 bases and J by 4 bases, with 13 bases left in between. CDR3 coding DNA: TGTGCCAGTAGTATAGACGGTTGGGGCCGTAAAAACATTCAGTACTTC. This encodes CASSIDGWGRKNIQYF.

The CDR3 DNA reads TGTGCCAGCAGCGTAGTGGGCAGGCCTGATGAAAAACTGTTTTTT. This encodes CASSVVGRPDEKLFF. The V gene is TRBV9, the J gene TRBJ1-4; no clear D gene. Germline V lookup: CDR1 SGDLS, CDR2 YYNGEE. The germline V and J ends were trimmed by 0 bases and 6 bases, with 12 bases remaining between them. The length of the CDR3 is 15 residues.

This chain uses TRBV6-5 with TRBJ1-1, with a possible D match to TRBD1 (5 bases). Germline V lookup: CDR1 MNHEY, CDR2 SVGAGI. V dropped 5 bases and J dropped 2 bases, with 6 bases sitting between them. This CDR3 has 12 residues. CDR3 residues: CASSRTNTEAFF. For the CDR3, the DNA is TGTGCCAGCAGTAGGACAAACACTGAAGCTTTCTTT.

This chain connects TRBV28 to TRBJ2-3; TRBD2 matches 8 bases. Germline CDR1 is MDHEN and CDR2 is SYDVKM. V lost 5 bases to trimming and J lost 0 bases; unmatched junction nucleotides: 7. CDR3 length equals 16 residues. The CDR3 region has the DNA TGTGCCAGCAGTCCCGGGGGGGCCGCTAGCACAGATACGCAGTATTTT. Residues: CASSPGGAASTDTQYF.

Worth noting for this clone: Other DNA sequences in the same sample also yield this CDR3. V and J are TRBV29-1 and TRBJ2-7; no reliable D call. The CDR3 is made up of 12 amino acids. V was shortened by 1 base and J by 2 bases, with 6 bases between the two germline ends. The germline V gene encodes CDR1 SQVTM and CDR2 ANQGSEA. CDR3 in amino acids: CSVEGATYEQYF. DNA for the CDR3: TGCAGCGTTGAAGGGGCGACCTACGAGCAGTACTTC.

The chain joins TRBV6-6 to TRBJ2-7; tentatively, D is TRBD1 (5 bases). The CDR3 length is 12 residues. The germline CDR1 and CDR2 sequences are MNHNY and SVGAGI (reference sequence). V lost 5 bases to trimming and J lost 0 bases, with 5 bases between them. The CDR3 is CASSDSSYEQYF. The CDR3, as DNA: TGTGCCAGCAGTGACAGCTCCTACGAGCAGTACTTC.